This T cell receptor beta chain was recovered during a study of PD-L1 blockade in urothelial cancer (dated by TCRdb to about 2017). Regarding the research as a whole: Every patient began therapy around 2014 and was given atezolizumab 1,200 mg intravenously every 3 weeks. About 10 patients achieved durable clinical benefit and approximately 20 did not. Blood samples gave a median of about 150,000 T cells and approximately 81,000 unique TCRs, with a median clonality of around 0.074. An ECOG performance status of 0 or 1 was recorded for the patients, and 0 to 3 prior chemotherapy regimens had been received by the patients. About nine tenths of the roughly 29 patients were males with bladder-origin urothelial cancer, and 18 of 29 reported a prior smoking history. Durable clinical benefit meant progression-free survival longer than 6 months, and TCR features were also tested against progression-free and overall survival. An exploratory multi-omic analysis was conducted of the somatic, immune and clinical correlates of response to PD-L1 blockade with atezolizumab in urothelial cancer. TCR sequencing covered pretreatment tumor samples and matched, serially collected peripheral blood taken before and after atezolizumab treatment. In the same patients, pretreatment tumors underwent whole exome sequencing and RNA sequencing in addition to TCR sequencing. Approximately 29 patients had pretreatment blood TCR-seq, roughly 24 had at least one posttreatment blood collection, and roughly 24 had tumor TCR-seq. Blood samples were analyzed at two time points: 3 weeks after treatment start (second dose) and 6 weeks after treatment start. The research as a whole found: Among patients with durable benefit, tumor-associated TCR clones showed greater expansion in peripheral blood 3 weeks after treatment started (n ≈ 21, p = 0.022). Improved progression-free and overall survival was found to be associated with pretreatment peripheral blood TCR clonality below the median. Because the sample size was small (n ≈ 30) and many exploratory analyses were performed, the results are intended to be hypothesis-generating.

The time point label, as the study defines it: peripheral blood 6 weeks after treatment start. A cohort of 25 to 30 patients with locally advanced or metastatic urothelial carcinoma, treated at Memorial Sloan Kettering on a trial protocol, was included. Peripheral blood mononuclear cells were collected pretreatment and during treatment, with between 1 and 8 total time points per patient. The Qiagen DNeasy Blood extraction kit was used to purify genomic DNA from total PBMCs and tumor samples. PBMCs were collected pretreatment and during treatment, and were isolated and stored as previously described. Trimming costs V 6 bases and J 9 bases, and their ends lie 9 bases apart. Per the germline V gene (reference sequence), LNHDA is the CDR1 and SQIVND is the CDR2. The cysteine opens and the phenylalanine closes a CDR3 of 11 amino acids. Only CDR3 DNA is held: 33 bases, read in frame from base 1. To estimate absolute template abundance from read counts, synthetic TCR analog templates were spiked into each PCR. The immunoSEQ assay used bias-controlled V and J gene primers to amplify TCRbeta CDR3 regions from genomic DNA. Sequencing of rearranged TCRbeta segments was done at approximately 20X coverage. Processing in the source paper ran as follows. Clustering was used to correct sequencing errors, and CDR3s were annotated against IMGT so that V, D and J genes could be assigned. Downstream analyses used only productive TCRbeta rearrangements and left out out-of-frame or stop-codon sequences. Clonality was computed as one minus Shannon entropy normalized by the log of the number of unique productive sequences. Clones differing between time points or between blood and tumor were identified by Fisher's exact test with Benjamini-Hochberg correction at adjusted p below 0.01. Drawn from immuneACCESS, this table holds only the in-frame rearrangements with V and J called that TCRdb kept. Clones are partly lost; checked studies trace under half to an unresolved V gene and leave the rest unexplained. V, J and clone size were drawn from that table, and D and trimming were deduced from the DNA. The sample table contains some 120,000 clones; only one count was recorded for around 93% of them. Around 4% of the sample belongs to the ten largest clones.

This clone was observed a few times. Its antigen is still unknown. No qualities accompany the bases; no much larger clone lies one base away. The receptor was isolated from a man between 60 and 75 years old with urothelial cancer. The chain is assembled from TRBV19 and TRBJ2-1; TRBD1 is a possible D gene, resting on 5 matching bases. The source material was PBMCs, sampled around atezolizumab (anti-PD-L1) treatment. The nucleotide sequence is given as TGTGCCAGTAGCTCTAGGGGTGAGCAGTTCTTC. This encodes CASSSRGEQFF. This CDR3, with the reference TRBV19 and TRBJ2-1 proteins standing in past its ends, gives the full variable domain DGGITQSPKYLFRKEGQNVTLSCEQNLNHDAMYWYRQDPGQGLRLIYYSQIVNDFQKGDIAEGYSVSREKKESFPLTVTSAQKNPTAFYLCASSSRGEQFFGPGTRLTVL.